The rows below give T cell receptor beta chains drawn from one sample of a study of shared clonotypes between healthy human individuals. Using immunoSEQ multiplex PCR, the repertoire was profiled, and TCRdb retains in-frame clones only, with some absent. Among around 2.1 million clones listed, around 95% were seen once. The sample consisted of naive CD4+ T cells sorted from blood. Receptors were obtained from a young man in good health. Both conserved end residues are part of each CDR3. The D gene is left open where the match is weak. The size of a clone is reported for some rows only, either as once, few or many, or as a class for expanded clones.

V gene	clone size	J gene	D gene	CDR3 DNA	CDR3 protein
TRBV5-1	.	TRBJ2-1	.	TGCGCCAGCAGCTTGGCCGGCGGCGCTAGCTACAATGAGCAGTTCTTC	CASSLAGGASYNEQFF
TRBV6-1	.	TRBJ1-5	TRBD1	TGTGCCAGCAGTGCTACCGGGACAGGGTCGGATCAGCCCCAGCATTTT	CASSATGTGSDQPQHF
TRBV14	.	TRBJ2-3	.	TGTGCCAGCAGCCAACCTTCAAAGGGGGCAGATACGCAGTATTTT	CASSQPSKGADTQYF
TRBV11-3	.	TRBJ2-2	.	TGTGCCAGCAGCTTAACTGGGGCCGGGGAGCTGTTTTTT	CASSLTGAGELFF
TRBV19	.	TRBJ1-2	TRBD1	TGTGCCAGTAGTATTTCGACAGGGGTCGCTGTGCATGGCTACACCTTC	CASSISTGVAVHGYTF
TRBV19	.	TRBJ1-5	.	TGTGCCAGTAATTCCAGGGTGAATCAGCCCCAGCATTTT	CASNSRVNQPQHF
TRBV28	.	TRBJ1-4	TRBD1	TGTGCCAGCACCCCACGGGGGACAGGGGGTGAAAAACTGTTTTTT	CASTPRGTGGEKLFF
TRBV28	once	TRBJ2-7	.	TGTGCCAGCAGGTACACAAGCTCCTACGAGCAGTACTTC	CASRYTSSYEQYF
TRBV4-1	.	TRBJ2-1	TRBD1	TGCGCCAGCAGCCCGGGACAGGGGGTATGGAATGAGCAGTTCTTC	CASSPGQGVWNEQFF
TRBV11-2	.	TRBJ2-7	.	TGTGCCAGCAGCTTCGATTATGTGCAGTACTTC	CASSFDYVQYF
TRBV5-1	.	TRBJ2-1	TRBD2	TGCGCCAGCAGCTTGGCCGGTAGCGGGGGGTACAATGAGCAGTTCTTC	CASSLAGSGGYNEQFF
TRBV19	.	TRBJ2-7	.	TGTGCCAGTAGTATACCGGGACCCTACGAGCAGTACTTC	CASSIPGPYEQYF
TRBV2	.	TRBJ1-1	.	TGTGCCAGCATGAGGGAAGATCTACCAACTGAAGCTTTCTTT	CASMREDLPTEAFF
TRBV11-2	.	TRBJ2-2	TRBD1	TGTGCCAGCAGCGCAAACCGGGACAGTCTGACCGGGGAGCTGTTTTTT	CASSANRDSLTGELFF
TRBV4-3	.	TRBJ2-7	.	TGCGCCAGCAGCCAAGAAACAGGGATTTGGGGTTACGAGCAGTACTTC	CASSQETGIWGYEQYF
TRBV28	.	TRBJ1-5	.	TGTGCCAGCAGTTCTCACAAATGGCCTGGGAGCAATCAGCCCCAGCATTTT	CASSSHKWPGSNQPQHF
TRBV7-2	once	TRBJ1-4	TRBD1	TGTGCCAGCAGCGAGGGACAGGGCTATGAAAAACTGTTTTTT	CASSEGQGYEKLFF
TRBV5-6	.	TRBJ2-2	.	TGTGCCAGCAGCTTGGTTCTCGGGACGGACACCGGGGAGCTGTTTTTT	CASSLVLGTDTGELFF
TRBV6-5	.	TRBJ1-2	.	TGTGCCAGCAGTTACCAGCCTAACTATGGCTACACCTTC	CASSYQPNYGYTF
TRBV5-1	.	TRBJ2-7	.	TGCGCCAGCAGCTTGGTGACAGGTACGGGATTGTACGAGCAGTACTTC	CASSLVTGTGLYEQYF
TRBV28	.	TRBJ1-2	.	TGTGCCAGCAGCCAAAACACACTTCGCGGGGGCTACACCTTC	CASSQNTLRGGYTF
TRBV6-5	once	TRBJ2-5	.	TGTGCCAGCAAAGGTTGGGGAGAGACCCAGTACTTC	CASKGWGETQYF
TRBV7-9	.	TRBJ2-3	TRBD2	TGTGCCAGCAGCTTATCGCGAGCGGGAGGGGTAGATACGCAGTATTTT	CASSLSRAGGVDTQYF
TRBV5-4	.	TRBJ2-1	TRBD1	TGTGCCAGCAGCCGGTGGGACAGTTACAATGAGCAGTTCTTC	CASSRWDSYNEQFF
TRBV19	.	TRBJ1-2	TRBD1	TGTGCCAGTAGTACCGGACAGGGTCGAGGCTATGGCTACACCTTC	CASSTGQGRGYGYTF
TRBV19	.	TRBJ2-7	TRBD1	TGTGCCAGTAGTCAAGGACAGGGGCTATACGAGCAGTACTTC	CASSQGQGLYEQYF
TRBV2	.	TRBJ2-7	.	TGTGCCAGCAAGAGACTAGGGGTCTACGAGCAGTACTTC	CASKRLGVYEQYF
TRBV6-6	.	TRBJ2-7	.	TGTGCCAGCAGTTACTCGAACGGCGAGCAGTACTTC	CASSYSNGEQYF
TRBV27	.	TRBJ1-1	TRBD1	TGTGCCAGCACCCCTCTCCTCAGGGGGCGCGACACTGAAGCTTTCTTT	CASTPLLRGRDTEAFF
TRBV15	.	TRBJ2-1	TRBD2	TGTGCCACCAGTCGGCCTAGCGGCTACAATGAGCAGTTCTTC	CATSRPSGYNEQFF
TRBV5-1	.	TRBJ1-6	.	TGCGCCAGCAGCCCAGAGACAGGAACAAATTCACCCCTCCACTTT	CASSPETGTNSPLHF
TRBV19	.	TRBJ2-5	TRBD1	TGTGCCAGTAGCCCGGGACAGCAAGAGACCCAGTACTTC	CASSPGQQETQYF
TRBV10-3	.	TRBJ2-6	.	TGTGCCATCAGTGAGTCAGGGCAACTGGGGGCCAACGTCCTGACTTTC	CAISESGQLGANVLTF
TRBV5-6	.	TRBJ2-7	TRBD1	TGTGCCAGCAGCTTGGGGGACAGGGCGGGCTACGAGCAGTACTTC	CASSLGDRAGYEQYF
TRBV11-2	once	TRBJ2-5	.	TGTGCCAGCAGCTTGAAAGTAGCGGTTCAAGAGACCCAGTACTTC	CASSLKVAVQETQYF
TRBV5-6	.	TRBJ2-7	.	TGTGCCAGCAGCCGTACAGCCCGCCTCGAGCAGTACTTC	CASSRTARLEQYF
TRBV11-2	.	TRBJ2-7	.	TGTGCCAGCAGCTTAGGAACAGACTCCTACGAGCAGTACTTC	CASSLGTDSYEQYF
TRBV7-3	.	TRBJ1-3	.	TGTGCCAGCAGCTCCCAAGGGAACTCTGGAAACACCATATATTTT	CASSSQGNSGNTIYF
TRBV5-4	few	TRBJ2-7	.	TGTGCCAGCAGCTTGGACTACGAGCAGTACTTC	CASSLDYEQYF
TRBV29-1	.	TRBJ2-7	.	TGCAGCGTTGAAACAGGGAAATACGAGCAGTACTTC	CSVETGKYEQYF
TRBV5-1	.	TRBJ2-5	TRBD2	TGCGCCAGCAGCCTCGAGACTAGCGGGGTGTTCAGGACCCAGTACTTC	CASSLETSGVFRTQYF
TRBV7-2	once	TRBJ2-7	.	TGTGCCAGCAGCTTAGGTGCGTCCTCCTACGAGCAGTACTTC	CASSLGASSYEQYF
TRBV5-6	.	TRBJ2-3	TRBD1	TGTGCCAGCAGCGCCGGACAGGGAGCCACAGATACGCAGTATTTT	CASSAGQGATDTQYF
TRBV18	.	TRBJ2-1	.	TGTGCCAGCTCACCATCCCAAATGATCACTAGCCCCGTAAGTAATGAGCAGTTCTTC	CASSPSQMITSPVSNEQFF
TRBV7-9	.	TRBJ2-7	.	TGTGCCAGCAGCTTGTTGGGAACAGCCTACGAGCAGTACTTC	CASSLLGTAYEQYF
TRBV2	.	TRBJ1-1	.	TGTGCCAGCAGTGCTGTTGGTGGGAACACTGAAGCTTTCTTT	CASSAVGGNTEAFF
TRBV6-5	once	TRBJ1-6	.	TGTGCCAGCACTCTAACAACAGGGAATAATTCACCCCTCCACTTT	CASTLTTGNNSPLHF
TRBV6-5	.	TRBJ2-6	.	TGTGCCAGCAGTTACTCAATGACTAGTGGGGCCAACGTCCTGACTTTC	CASSYSMTSGANVLTF
TRBV5-1	once	TRBJ1-4	.	TGCGCCAGCAGCCGTGGGGACGGCCCTAATGAAAAACTGTTTTTT	CASSRGDGPNEKLFF
TRBV11-3	.	TRBJ2-7	.	TGTGCCAGCAGCTTAGATCATAACAGGACATATTCCCTCTCCTACGAGCAGTACTTC	CASSLDHNRTYSLSYEQYF
TRBV6-6	.	TRBJ1-3	.	TGTGCCAGCAGTTACGAAACTGGAAACACCATATATTTT	CASSYETGNTIYF
TRBV5-1	.	TRBJ1-5	.	TGCGCCAGCAGCACCCAGAGCCGGGACAAATATCAGCCCCAGCATTTT	CASSTQSRDKYQPQHF
TRBV30	.	TRBJ2-3	.	TGTGCCCAATCCACGGGGGGCACAGATACGCAGTATTTT	CAQSTGGTDTQYF
TRBV30	.	TRBJ2-2	.	TGTGCCTGGAGTACACCCCGGGGAACCAACACCGGGGAGCTGTTTTTT	CAWSTPRGTNTGELFF
TRBV18	few	TRBJ1-1	.	TGTGCCAGCTCACAGGGGGGGAACACTGAAGCTTTCTTT	CASSQGGNTEAFF
TRBV11-3	.	TRBJ2-2	TRBD1	TGTGCCAGCAGACCCTCCGGGACAGGGCACACCGGGGAGCTGTTTTTT	CASRPSGTGHTGELFF
TRBV7-9	.	TRBJ2-7	.	TGTGCCAGCAGACCCGACGCAGTCTACGAGCAGTACTTC	CASRPDAVYEQYF
TRBV5-4	.	TRBJ2-7	.	TGTGCCAGCAGCTTGACTGTTCCGGGGGAGCAGTACTTC	CASSLTVPGEQYF